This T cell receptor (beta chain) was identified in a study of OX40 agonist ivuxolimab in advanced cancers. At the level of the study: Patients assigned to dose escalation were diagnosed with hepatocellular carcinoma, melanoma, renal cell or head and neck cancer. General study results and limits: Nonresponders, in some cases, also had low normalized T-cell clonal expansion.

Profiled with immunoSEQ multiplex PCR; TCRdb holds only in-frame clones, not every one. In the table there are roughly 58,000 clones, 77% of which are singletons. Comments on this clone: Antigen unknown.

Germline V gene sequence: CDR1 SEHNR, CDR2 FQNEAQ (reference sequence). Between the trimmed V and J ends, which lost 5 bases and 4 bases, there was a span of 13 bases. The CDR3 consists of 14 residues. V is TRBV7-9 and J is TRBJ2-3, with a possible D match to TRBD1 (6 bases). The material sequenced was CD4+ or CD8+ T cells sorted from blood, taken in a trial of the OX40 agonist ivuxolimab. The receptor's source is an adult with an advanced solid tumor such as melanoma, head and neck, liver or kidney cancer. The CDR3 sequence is CASSQGWTSDTQYF. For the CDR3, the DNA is TGTGCCAGCAGCCAGGGGTGGACGTCAGATACGCAGTATTTT. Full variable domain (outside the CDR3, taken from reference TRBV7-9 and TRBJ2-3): DTGVSQNPRHKITKRGQNVTFRCDPISEHNRLYWYRQTLGQGPEFLTYFQNEAQLEKSRLLSDRFSAERPKGSFSTLEIQRTEQGDSAMYLCASSQGWTSDTQYFGPGTRLTVL.